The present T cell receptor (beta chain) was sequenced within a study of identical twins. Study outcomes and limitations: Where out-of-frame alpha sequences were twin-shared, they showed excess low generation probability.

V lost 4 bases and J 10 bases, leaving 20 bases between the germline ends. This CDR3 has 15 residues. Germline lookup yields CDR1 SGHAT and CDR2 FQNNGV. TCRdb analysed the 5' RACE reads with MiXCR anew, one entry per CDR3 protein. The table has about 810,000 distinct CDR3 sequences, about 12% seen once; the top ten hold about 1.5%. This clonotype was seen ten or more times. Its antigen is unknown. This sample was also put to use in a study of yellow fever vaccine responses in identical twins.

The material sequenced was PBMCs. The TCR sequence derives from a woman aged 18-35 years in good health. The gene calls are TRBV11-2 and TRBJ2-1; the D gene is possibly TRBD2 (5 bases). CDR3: CASSSRSSREGEQFF. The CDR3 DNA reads TGTGCCAGCAGCTCCCGATCCTCCCGGGAAGGAGAGCAGTTCTTC.